This is a list of T cell receptor beta chains from one sample in a study of blood T cell repertoires in COVID-19. The data were produced by immunoSEQ multiplex PCR, yet TCRdb's version contains in-frame clones alone and is incomplete. The data hold 150,000 to 200,000 clones, with 88% observed a single time. Sequencing was carried out using peripheral blood. The receptors derive from a human donor in a cohort sampled during active COVID-19. The CDR3 runs from the conserved cysteine through the conserved F or W. D genes are given only for firm matches. Size tells how often a clone was seen (once, few, many) or the class of an expanded clone, and some rows leave it out.

TRBJ2-7,-,-,TRBV2,CASSETGFYEQYF,TGTGCCAGCAGTGAAACAGGGTTCTACGAGCAGTACTTC
TRBJ1-3,-,-,TRBV5-1,CASSNNPQNSGNTIYF,TGCGCCAGCAGTAACAACCCACAGAACTCTGGAAACACCATATATTTT
TRBJ2-3,-,-,TRBV5-1,CASSLANTDTQYF,TGCGCCAGCAGCTTGGCAAACACAGATACGCAGTATTTT
TRBJ1-6,-,-,TRBV14,CASSHLTGSSSPLHF,TGTGCCAGCAGCCATCTAACAGGGTCAAGTTCACCCCTCCACTTT
TRBJ2-3,-,TRBD2,TRBV28,CASSLGTSGTDTQYF,TGTGCCAGCAGTTTGGGGACTAGCGGAACAGATACGCAGTATTTT
TRBJ2-3,-,TRBD2,TRBV7-2,CASSAVGGRSFPDTQYF,TGTGCCAGCAGCGCCGTGGGGGGGAGAAGTTTTCCAGATACGCAGTATTTT
TRBJ1-2,-,-,TRBV20-1,CSASEQVYYGYTF,TGCAGTGCTAGTGAACAGGTCTACTATGGCTACACCTTC
TRBJ1-5,-,TRBD1,TRBV19,CASSHPGGKNQPQHF,TGTGCCAGTAGTCACCCAGGGGGAAAGAATCAGCCCCAGCATTTT
TRBJ1-1,-,-,TRBV30,CAWTADRGTEAFF,TGTGCCTGGACGGCCGATCGGGGCACTGAAGCTTTCTTT
TRBJ2-2,few,TRBD2,TRBV6-2/TRBV6-3,CASSYSTSGGLNTGELFF,TGTGCCAGCAGTTACTCGACGAGCGGGGGGCTGAACACCGGGGAGCTGTTTTTT
TRBJ2-1,-,TRBD2,TRBV5-4,CASSRGDYYNEQFF,TGTGCCAGCAGCCGAGGGGACTACTACAATGAGCAGTTCTTC
TRBJ2-1,-,TRBD2,TRBV12-5,CASGLRGLAGPINYNEQFF,TGTGCTAGTGGTTTGAGGGGACTAGCGGGACCGATAAACTACAATGAGCAGTTCTTC
TRBJ1-2,-,TRBD1,TRBV18,CASSRSTGDYGYTF,TGTGCCAGCTCACGATCGACAGGGGACTATGGCTACACCTTC
TRBJ1-3,-,TRBD1,TRBV7-2,CASSLAVLGQLGNTIYF,TGTGCCAGCAGCTTAGCTGTGTTGGGACAGCTTGGAAACACCATATATTTT
TRBJ2-2,-,TRBD1,TRBV11-2,CASSLRRWQGAGELFF,TGTGCCAGCAGCTTAAGGCGGTGGCAGGGGGCCGGGGAGCTGTTTTTT
TRBJ2-6,-,-,TRBV3-1/TRBV3-2,CASSQPTPPRSGANVLTF,TGTGCCAGCAGCCAACCCACCCCCCCCAGATCTGGGGCCAACGTCCTGACTTTC
TRBJ1-1,-,-,TRBV25-1,CASSEGRLGATEAFF,TGTGCCAGCAGTGAAGGACGCCTGGGGGCCACTGAAGCTTTCTTT
TRBJ1-1,once,TRBD1,TRBV6-5,CASGDRSMNTEAFF,TGTGCCAGCGGGGACAGAAGCATGAACACTGAAGCTTTCTTT
TRBJ1-1,-,-,TRBV25-1,CASGTQRGNTEAFF,TGTGCCAGCGGGACTCAGAGGGGGAACACTGAAGCTTTCTTT
TRBJ2-7,-,-,TRBV7-9,CASRPGRGSYEQYF,TGTGCCAGTCGGCCGGGACGGGGGTCCTACGAGCAGTACTTC
TRBJ1-2,-,-,TRBV6-6,CASSRQNYGYTF,TGTGCCAGCAGTCGACAGAACTATGGCTACACCTTC
TRBJ2-2,-,-,TRBV6-5,CASRSSGTGELFF,TGTGCCAGCAGGTCCTCCGGCACCGGGGAGCTGTTTTTT
TRBJ2-2,-,-,TRBV5-8,CASNIQGNTGELFF,TGTGCCAGCAACATCCAGGGGAACACCGGGGAGCTGTTTTTT
TRBJ2-3,-,TRBD2,TRBV18,CASSPTRHPVGLAVTDTQYF,TGTGCCAGCTCACCAACGCGACACCCCGTCGGACTAGCGGTCACAGATACGCAGTATTTT
TRBJ2-3,-,TRBD2,TRBV10-1,CASSESRGGGTDTQYF,TGCGCCAGCAGTGAGTCCCGCGGGGGGGGCACAGATACGCAGTATTTT
TRBJ1-5,once,TRBD1,TRBV18,CASSRTGGAPSNQPQHF,TGTGCCAGCTCCCGAACAGGGGGCGCACCCAGCAATCAGCCCCAGCATTTT
TRBJ2-2,-,-,TRBV11-2,CASSLWPGGIYTGELFF,TGTGCCAGCAGCTTATGGCCGGGGGGCATCTACACCGGGGAGCTGTTTTTT
TRBJ2-2,-,-,TRBV27,CAVGRWGAGELFF,TGTGCCGTCGGGAGATGGGGAGCCGGGGAGCTGTTTTTT
TRBJ2-3,-,-,TRBV27,CASANSGWGTDTQYF,TGTGCCAGCGCAAACTCCGGGTGGGGCACAGATACGCAGTATTTT
TRBJ2-1,-,-,TRBV6-2/TRBV6-3,CASSYPGDNEQFF,TGTGCCAGCAGTTACCCCGGGGACAATGAGCAGTTCTTC
TRBJ1-5,-,TRBD1,TRBV18,CASSQDRGGNQPQHF,TGTGCCAGCTCACAGGACAGGGGAGGCAATCAGCCCCAGCATTTT